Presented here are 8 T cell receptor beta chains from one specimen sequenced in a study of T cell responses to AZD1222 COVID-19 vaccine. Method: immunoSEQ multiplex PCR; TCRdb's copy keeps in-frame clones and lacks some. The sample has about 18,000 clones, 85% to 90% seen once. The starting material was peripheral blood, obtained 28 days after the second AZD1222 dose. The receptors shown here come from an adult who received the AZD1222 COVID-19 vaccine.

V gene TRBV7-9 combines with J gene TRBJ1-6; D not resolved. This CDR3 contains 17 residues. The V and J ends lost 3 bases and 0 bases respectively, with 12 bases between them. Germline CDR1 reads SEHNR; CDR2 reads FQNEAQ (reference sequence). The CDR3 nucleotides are TGTGCCAGCAGCTTGGGCAGCCAAAGCTCCTATAATTCACCCCTCCACTTT. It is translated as CASSLGSQSSYNSPLHF.

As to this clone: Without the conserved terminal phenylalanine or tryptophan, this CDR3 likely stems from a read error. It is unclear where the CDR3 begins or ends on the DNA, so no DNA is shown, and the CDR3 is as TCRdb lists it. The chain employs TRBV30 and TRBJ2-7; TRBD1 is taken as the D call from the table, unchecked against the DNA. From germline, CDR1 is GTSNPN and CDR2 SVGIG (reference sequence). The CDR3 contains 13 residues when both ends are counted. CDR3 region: CAWSPFGPGHQTL.

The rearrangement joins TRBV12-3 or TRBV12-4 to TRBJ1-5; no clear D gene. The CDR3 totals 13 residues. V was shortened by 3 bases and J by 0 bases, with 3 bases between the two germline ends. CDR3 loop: CASSFNSNQPQHF. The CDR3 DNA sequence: TGTGCCAGCAGTTTCAATAGCAATCAGCCCCAGCATTTT.

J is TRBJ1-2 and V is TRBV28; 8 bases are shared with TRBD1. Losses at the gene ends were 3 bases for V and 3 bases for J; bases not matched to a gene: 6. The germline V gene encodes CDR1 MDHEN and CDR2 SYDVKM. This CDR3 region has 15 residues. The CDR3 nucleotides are TGTGCCAGCAGTTTGGTCCCGGGACAGGACTATGGCTACACCTTC. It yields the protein CASSLVPGQDYGYTF.

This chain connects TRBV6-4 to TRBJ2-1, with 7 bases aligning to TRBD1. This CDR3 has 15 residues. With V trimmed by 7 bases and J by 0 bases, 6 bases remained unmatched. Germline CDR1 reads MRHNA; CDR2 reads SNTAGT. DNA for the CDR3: TGTGCCAGCAAGCGGACAGGTCACTCCTACAATGAGCAGTTCTTC. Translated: CASKRTGHSYNEQFF.

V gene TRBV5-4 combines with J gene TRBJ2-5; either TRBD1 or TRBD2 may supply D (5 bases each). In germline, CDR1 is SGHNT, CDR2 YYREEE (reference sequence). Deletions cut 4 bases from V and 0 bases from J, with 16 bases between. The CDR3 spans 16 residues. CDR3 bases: TGTGCCAGCAGCGAGGGGTCCCGAGGGTACCAAGAGACCCAGTACTTC. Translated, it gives CASSEGSRGYQETQYF.

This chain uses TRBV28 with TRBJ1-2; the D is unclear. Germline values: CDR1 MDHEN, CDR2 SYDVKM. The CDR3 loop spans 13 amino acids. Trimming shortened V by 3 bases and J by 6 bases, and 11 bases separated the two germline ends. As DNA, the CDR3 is TGTGCCAGCAGTTTGGGCAGGAAGGATGGCTACACCTTC. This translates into CASSLGRKDGYTF.

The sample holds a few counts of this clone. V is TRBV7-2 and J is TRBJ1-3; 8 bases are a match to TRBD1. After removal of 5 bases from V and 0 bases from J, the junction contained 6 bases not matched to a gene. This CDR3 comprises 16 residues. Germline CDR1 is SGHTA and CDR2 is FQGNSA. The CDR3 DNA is TGTGCCAGCAGCCCTCGCACAGGGGGCTCTGGAAACACCATATATTTT. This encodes CASSPRTGGSGNTIYF.